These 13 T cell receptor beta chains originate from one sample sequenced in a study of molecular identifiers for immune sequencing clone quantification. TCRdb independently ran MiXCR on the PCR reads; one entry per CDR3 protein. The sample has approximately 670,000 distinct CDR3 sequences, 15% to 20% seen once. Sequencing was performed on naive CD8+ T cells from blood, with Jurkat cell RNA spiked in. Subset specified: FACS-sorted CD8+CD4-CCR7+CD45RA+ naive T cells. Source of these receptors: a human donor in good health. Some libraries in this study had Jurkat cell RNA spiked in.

Written as DNA, the CDR3 is TGTGCCATCAGTGTTTACCTGGACAGGTACTACGAGCAGTACTTC. Translating gives CAISVYLDRYYEQYF. The chain combines TRBV10-3 with TRBJ2-7, with TRBD1 matching over 7 bases. Germline lookup yields CDR1 ENHRY and CDR2 SYGVKD. The V segment lost 4 bases and the J segment 3 bases; nucleotides outside the gene matches: 9. There are 15 residues in the CDR3.

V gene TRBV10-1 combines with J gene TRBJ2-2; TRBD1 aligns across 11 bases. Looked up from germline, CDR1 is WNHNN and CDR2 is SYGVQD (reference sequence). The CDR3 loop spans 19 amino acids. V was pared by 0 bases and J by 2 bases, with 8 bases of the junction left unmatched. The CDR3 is CASSESFGTGGENTGELFF. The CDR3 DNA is TGCGCCAGCAGTGAGTCGTTTGGGACAGGGGGAGAAAACACCGGGGAGCTGTTTTTT.

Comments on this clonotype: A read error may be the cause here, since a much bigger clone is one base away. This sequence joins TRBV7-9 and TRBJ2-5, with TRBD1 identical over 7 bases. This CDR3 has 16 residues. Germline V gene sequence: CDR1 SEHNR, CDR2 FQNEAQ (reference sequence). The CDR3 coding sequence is TGTGCCAGCAGCTTAGACATATGGGACAGACAAGAGACCCGGTACTTC. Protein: CASSLDIWDRQETRYF. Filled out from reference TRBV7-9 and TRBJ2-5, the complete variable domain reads DTGVSQNPRHKITKRGQNVTFRCDPISEHNRLYWYRQTLGQGPEFLTYFQNEAQLEKSRLLSDRFSAERPKGSFSTLEIQRTEQGDSAMYLCASSLDIWDRQETRYFGPGTRLLVL.

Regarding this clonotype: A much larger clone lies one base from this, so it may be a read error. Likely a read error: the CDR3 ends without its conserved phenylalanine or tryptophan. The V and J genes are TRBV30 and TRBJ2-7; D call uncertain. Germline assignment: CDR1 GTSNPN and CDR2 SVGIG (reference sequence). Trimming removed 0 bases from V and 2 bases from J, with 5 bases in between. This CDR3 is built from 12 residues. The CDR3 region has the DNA TGTGCCTGGAGTGTACTAACCTACGAGCAGTACTGC. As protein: CAWSVLTYEQYC.

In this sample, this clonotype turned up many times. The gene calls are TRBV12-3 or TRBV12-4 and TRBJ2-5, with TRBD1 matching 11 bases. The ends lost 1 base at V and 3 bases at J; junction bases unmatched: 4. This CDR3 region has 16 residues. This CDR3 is CASSLGTGGGEETQYF. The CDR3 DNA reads TGTGCCAGCAGTTTAGGGACAGGGGGCGGGGAAGAGACCCAGTACTTC.

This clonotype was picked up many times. The CDR3 loop is CASSVASRPTGELFF. In DNA, the CDR3 is TGTGCCAGCAGCGTAGCGAGTAGACCCACCGGGGAGCTGTTTTTT. This chain uses TRBV9 with TRBJ2-2; D remains ambiguous. Germline loops: CDR1 SGDLS, CDR2 YYNGEE. Trimming removed 0 bases from V and 4 bases from J, with 10 bases in between. The CDR3 runs 15 residues. The full variable domain, in which reference TRBV9 and TRBJ2-2 provide the parts outside the CDR3, is DSGVTQTPKHLITATGQRVTLRCSPRSGDLSVYWYQQSLDQGLQFLIQYYNGEERAKGNILERFSAQQFPDLHSELNLSSLELGDSALYFCASSVASRPTGELFFGEGSRLTVL.

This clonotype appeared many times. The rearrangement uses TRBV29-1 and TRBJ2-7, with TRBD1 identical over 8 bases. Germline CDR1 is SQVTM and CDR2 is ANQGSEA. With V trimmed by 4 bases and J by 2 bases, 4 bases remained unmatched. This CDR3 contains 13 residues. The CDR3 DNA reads TGCAGCGTTGGGGCAGGGGGCCCCTACGAGCAGTACTTC. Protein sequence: CSVGAGGPYEQYF.

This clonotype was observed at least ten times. This chain's CDR3 is CASSQEYSNQPQHF. In nucleotides, the CDR3 is TGTGCCAGCAGCCAAGAGTATAGCAATCAGCCCCAGCATTTT. J is TRBJ1-5 and V is TRBV4-2; the D is unclear. V lost 0 bases and J 0 bases, leaving 3 bases between the germline ends. This CDR3 is 14 amino acids long. CDR1 is LGHNA and CDR2 is YNFKEQ in the germline V gene.

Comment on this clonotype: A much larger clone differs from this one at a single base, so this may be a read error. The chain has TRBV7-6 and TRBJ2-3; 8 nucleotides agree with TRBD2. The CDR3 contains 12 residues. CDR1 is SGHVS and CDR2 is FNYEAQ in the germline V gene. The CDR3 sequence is CATSGSTDTRYF. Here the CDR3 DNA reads TGTGCCACAAGCGGGAGCACAGATACGCGGTATTTT.

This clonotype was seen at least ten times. The CDR3 DNA sequence: TGTGCCAGCAGCTTAAGCCTAGCGAGTTTTTACAATGAGCAGTTCTTC. Translation: CASSLSLASFYNEQFF. J is TRBJ2-1 and V is TRBV7-6, with D maybe TRBD2 (6 bases). Germline V gene data show CDR1 as SGHVS and CDR2 as FNYEAQ. The CDR3 runs 16 residues. Between the trimmed V and J ends, which lost 2 bases and 4 bases, there was a span of 15 bases.

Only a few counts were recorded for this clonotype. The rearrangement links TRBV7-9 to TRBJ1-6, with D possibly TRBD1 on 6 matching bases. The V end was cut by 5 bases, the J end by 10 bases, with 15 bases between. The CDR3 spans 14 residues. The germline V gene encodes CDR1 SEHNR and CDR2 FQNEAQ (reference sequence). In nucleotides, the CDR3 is TGTGCCAGCAGCAGGGTCGCAGGGGACTCACCCCTCCACTTT. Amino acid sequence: CASSRVAGDSPLHF.

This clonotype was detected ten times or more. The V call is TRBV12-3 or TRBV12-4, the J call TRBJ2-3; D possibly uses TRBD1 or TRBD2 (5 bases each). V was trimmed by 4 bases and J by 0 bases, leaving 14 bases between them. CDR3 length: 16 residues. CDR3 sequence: CASSSGTPSSTDTQYF. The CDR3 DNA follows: TGTGCCAGCAGTTCCGGGACCCCCTCTAGCACAGATACGCAGTATTTT.

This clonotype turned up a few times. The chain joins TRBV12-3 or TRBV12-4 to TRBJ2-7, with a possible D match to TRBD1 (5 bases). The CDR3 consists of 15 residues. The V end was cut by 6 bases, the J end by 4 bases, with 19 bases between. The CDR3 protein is CASSPQKGVSYEQYF. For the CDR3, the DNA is TGTGCCAGCAGCCCACAGAAAGGGGTTAGTTACGAGCAGTACTTC.